This T cell receptor beta chain was recovered during a study of T cell responses to AZD1222 COVID-19 vaccine. Findings and limits, study-wide: The study reported that nearly half of spike-specific TCRs target unmutated variant regions. Possibly, clonal diversity was underestimated; donors were largely white British and included more females. Only 5 or 6 AZD1222 recipients were seropositive at baseline. Dominant CD4 TCR responses targeted spike regions 160-218 and 743-854.

This clone was picked up a small number of times. What it recognizes is unknown. V lost 0 bases and J 2 bases, leaving 7 bases between the germline ends. Germline values: CDR1 GTSNPN, CDR2 SVGIG (reference sequence). CDR3 length: 13 amino acids. Profiled with immunoSEQ multiplex PCR; TCRdb holds only in-frame clones, not every one. In the table there are 120,000 or so clones, around 89% of which are singletons. This receptor was identified in an adult who received the AZD1222 COVID-19 vaccine. The chain joins TRBV30 to TRBJ1-2; D is unresolved. The source was peripheral blood, collected 28 days after the second AZD1222 dose. CDR3 nucleotide sequence: TGTGCCTGGAGTGTGATACGGAACTATGGCTACACCTTC. This translates into CAWSVIRNYGYTF.